Shown below are 5 T cell receptor beta chains from a single sample sequenced in a study of CD8 T cells in ankylosing spondylitis. TCRdb re-called the 5' RACE reads with MiXCR, one entry per CDR3 protein. In the table there are around 300,000 distinct CDR3 sequences, about 15% of which are singletons. What was sequenced was blood, either unsorted or a sorted T cell fraction (not recorded which). These receptor sequences come from a male donor with ankylosing spondylitis or in good health (not recorded which).

The chain recombines TRBV5-1 with TRBJ2-2; TRBD2 might be the D (6 bases). The CDR3 is 17 residues long. From germline, CDR1 is SGHRS and CDR2 YFSETQ. Deletions cut 3 bases from V and 0 bases from J, with 15 bases between. The CDR3 nucleotides are TGCGCCAGCAGCTCTGGGGTAGCGGTTGCGAACACCGGGGAGCTGTTTTTT. This encodes CASSSGVAVANTGELFF. Looking up the rest from reference TRBV5-1 and TRBJ2-2 gives the full variable domain: KAGVTQTPRYLIKTRGQQVTLSCSPISGHRSVSWYQQTPGQGLQFLFEYFSETQRNKGNFPGRFSGRQFSNSRSEMNVSTLELGDSALYLCASSSGVAVANTGELFFGEGSRLTVL.

The rearrangement links TRBV10-2 to TRBJ2-1, with 15 bases lining up with TRBD2. Germline assignment: CDR1 WSHSY and CDR2 SAAADI. V lost 6 bases to trimming and J lost 4 bases; unmatched junction nucleotides: 1. This CDR3 spans 15 amino acids. The CDR3 coding sequence is TGCGCCAGCAGGGGGACTAGCGGGGGGTACAATGAGCAGTTCTTC. Its protein is CASRGTSGGYNEQFF.

This clonotype was detected only a few times. The CDR3, as DNA: TGTGCCATCAGTGGGGAATTGACGGGAGAGCAGTACTTC. As protein: CAISGELTGEQYF. The rearrangement links TRBV10-3 to TRBJ2-7; D is possibly TRBD2 (5 bases). V was trimmed by 4 bases and J by 7 bases, leaving 14 bases between them. Germline CDR1 is ENHRY and CDR2 is SYGVKD. There are 13 residues in the CDR3.

This clonotype occurred a few times. The chain uses TRBV7-9 and TRBJ1-1; 7 bases line up with TRBD1. The ends lost 9 bases at V and 1 base at J; junction bases unmatched: 5. Germline CDR1 and CDR2: SEHNR and FQNEAQ (reference sequence). The CDR3 sequence is 13 residues long. The CDR3: CASRAGGNTEAFF. For the CDR3, the DNA is TGTGCCAGTCGGGCAGGGGGGAACACTGAAGCTTTCTTT.

The chain couples TRBV11-3 to TRBJ1-3; D is uncertain. V lost 1 base to trimming and J lost 6 bases, with 7 bases between them. The CDR3 length is 13 residues. Per germline, CDR1 SGHNT and CDR2 YENEEA. CDR3 amino acids: CASSLARKNTIYF. As DNA, the CDR3 is TGTGCCAGCAGCTTAGCGAGGAAAAACACCATATATTTT. Variable domain in full (rest from reference TRBV11-3 and TRBJ1-3): EAGVVQSPRYKIIEKKQPVAFWCNPISGHNTLYWYLQNLGQGPELLIRYENEEAVDDSQLPKDRFSAERLKGVDSTLKIQPAELGDSAVYLCASSLARKNTIYFGEGSWLTVV.